The 18 T cell receptor beta chains listed next were all sequenced from one sample in a study of beta chain features in type 1 diabetes. Expressed TCRB transcripts were sequenced, since all the RNA that had been isolated was reverse transcribed. Profiled with immunoSEQ multiplex PCR; TCRdb holds only in-frame clones, not every one. The table records around 300,000 clones, 12% to 15% of them present only once. Sequencing was done on a sample of central memory CD4+ T cells from blood. Receptors originate from a man younger than 40 in good health.

The sample holds one count of this clone. This CDR3 reads CASSVLAENTEAFF. CDR3 in DNA: TGTGCCAGCAGCGTATTGGCGGAGAACACTGAAGCTTTCTTT. V is TRBV9 and J is TRBJ1-1; D is unclear. With 1 base removed from V and 1 base from J, the gap between germline ends came to 8 bases. Germline V gene data show CDR1 as SGDLS and CDR2 as YYNGEE. This CDR3 comprises 14 residues.

The CDR3 DNA follows: TGCGCCAGCAGCCTGACACCTGACAGAGCTAACTATGGCTACACCTTC. Translation: CASSLTPDRANYGYTF. The rearrangement joins TRBV4-1 to TRBJ1-2, with D perhaps TRBD1 (5 bases). The CDR3 loop spans 16 amino acids. Trimming left V 4 bases short and J 0 bases short, with 15 bases between. In germline, CDR1 is MGHRA, CDR2 YSYEKL.

The chain carries TRBV7-9 and TRBJ2-2, with a possible D match to TRBD1 (6 bases). Trimming cost V 4 bases and J 4 bases, with 13 bases left between them. Germline CDR1 reads SEHNR; CDR2 reads FQNEAQ (reference sequence). This CDR3 is 15 amino acids long. CDR3 protein: CASSSLQGFTGELFF. DNA of the CDR3: TGTGCCAGCAGCTCCCTACAGGGTTTCACCGGGGAGCTGTTTTTT.

This clone was recorded many times. The same CDR3 also results from other DNA sequences found in this sample. The V call is TRBV5-1, the J call TRBJ2-5; D remains ambiguous. This CDR3 is built from 11 residues. Germline assignment: CDR1 SGHRS and CDR2 YFSETQ. The ends were cut back, 3 bases at V and 1 base at J, with 1 base in the middle. This CDR3 reads CASSSQETQYF. CDR3 nucleotides: TGCGCCAGCAGCTCCCAAGAGACCCAGTACTTC.

The V call is TRBV25-1, the J call TRBJ2-3; TRBD2 matches 9 bases. Germline V CDR1 and CDR2: MGHDK, SYGVNS. The CDR3 consists of 16 residues. The ends lost 3 bases at V and 2 bases at J; junction bases unmatched: 6. The CDR3 sequence is CASSDRLAGITDTQYF. CDR3 DNA sequence: TGTGCCAGCAGTGATAGGCTAGCGGGGATCACAGATACGCAGTATTTT.

This clone was recorded a few times. The chain recombines TRBV4-3 with TRBJ1-2; 7 bases line up with TRBD1. With 2 bases clipped from V and 6 bases from J, the junction kept 6 bases outside the gene matches. The CDR3 contains 14 residues. In germline, CDR1 is LGHNA, CDR2 YSLEER. CDR3 sequence: CASSQLDDRDGYTF. The CDR3 DNA follows: TGCGCCAGCAGCCAACTCGATGACAGGGATGGCTACACCTTC.

This clone was seen more than once but under ten times. This chain uses TRBV14 with TRBJ1-4; no firm D call. This CDR3 contains 12 residues. V was cut by 1 base and J by 7 bases, with 4 bases left in between. The germline gives CDR1 SGHDN, CDR2 FVKESK. The CDR3 protein is CASSQGGEKLFF. The CDR3 DNA follows: TGTGCCAGCAGCCAAGGGGGTGAAAAACTGTTTTTT.

This rearrangement joins TRBV25-1 to TRBJ1-1; D is unresolved. Between the trimmed V and J ends, which lost 1 base and 1 base, there was a span of 10 bases. The CDR3 totals 15 residues. Germline V CDR1 and CDR2: MGHDK, SYGVNS. The CDR3, as DNA: TGTGCCAGCAGTGAATCGGGGTCAGAGAACACTGAAGCTTTCTTT. Its translation is CASSESGSENTEAFF.

This clone was seen ten or more times. CDR3 bases: TGTGCCTGGGGGACTAGCGGGTTGTACCAAGAGACCCAGTACTTC. It encodes CAWGTSGLYQETQYF. The chain carries TRBV30 and TRBJ2-5; TRBD2 aligns across 12 bases. CDR1 GTSNPN and CDR2 SVGIG come from the germline V gene (reference sequence). This CDR3 has 15 residues. V shed 5 bases, J shed 0 bases, and the junction held 4 bases outside the gene matches.

The gene calls are TRBV30 and TRBJ1-1, with D possibly being TRBD1 (5 bases). The CDR3 is made up of 14 amino acids. Trimming stripped 0 bases from V and 4 bases from J, with 12 bases between. Germline V gives CDR1 GTSNPN, CDR2 SVGIG (reference sequence). DNA of the CDR3: TGTGCCTGGAGTGTGGGCGGGGGTGGCACTGAAGCTTTCTTT. This encodes CAWSVGGGGTEAFF.

This clone has a handful of counts. The identical CDR3 is also encoded by other nucleotide sequences in the sample. The V call is TRBV27, the J call TRBJ1-3, with TRBD1 as a possible D gene (5 bases). The CDR3 has 15 residues. Trimming removed 2 bases from V and 0 bases from J, with 8 bases in between. CDR1 and CDR2 from the germline V gene are MNHEY and SMNVEV (reference sequence). This CDR3 is CASSLKGYSGNTIYF. CDR3 sequence (DNA): TGTGCCAGCAGTTTAAAGGGGTACTCTGGAAACACCATATATTTT.

The chain has TRBV11-3 and TRBJ2-5; 10 bases agree with TRBD2. V lost 0 bases to trimming and J lost 4 bases; unmatched junction nucleotides: 5. The CDR3 contains 16 residues. Germline V gene sequence: CDR1 SGHNT, CDR2 YENEEA. CDR3 amino acids: CASSLDSGGRRETQYF. CDR3 nucleotide sequence: TGTGCCAGCAGCTTAGATAGCGGGGGGCGTCGAGAGACCCAGTACTTC.

The rearrangement uses TRBV14 and TRBJ1-2, with D uncertain. The CDR3 runs 15 residues. Germline values: CDR1 SGHDN, CDR2 FVKESK. The germline V and J ends were trimmed by 4 bases and 0 bases, with 12 bases remaining between them. The CDR3 reads CASSLRARPNYGYTF. The CDR3 nucleotides are TGTGCCAGCAGCCTTCGAGCCAGGCCTAACTATGGCTACACCTTC.

This clone has at least ten counts. One end of the junction fails to match germline, which may point to a read error. This chain connects TRBV4-3 to TRBJ1-6; 7 nucleotides match TRBD1. The CDR3 has 17 amino acids. Germline CDR1 and CDR2: LGHNA and YSLEER. CDR3 sequence: CASSKDPQGTDNSPLHF. In DNA form, the CDR3 reads TGCGCCAGCAGCAAAGACCCACAGGGGACGGATAATTCACCCCTCCACTTT.

The rearrangement joins TRBV9 to TRBJ1-6, with D unresolved. This CDR3 contains 13 residues. The germline CDR1 and CDR2 sequences are SGDLS and YYNGEE. Trimming stripped 0 bases from V and 8 bases from J, with 6 bases between. The DNA for the CDR3 is TGTGCCAGCAGCGTAGGATCTTATTCACCCCTCCACTTT. Residues: CASSVGSYSPLHF.

The chain uses TRBV7-6 and TRBJ2-1; TRBD1 aligns across 9 bases. The CDR3 loop spans 16 amino acids. Germline trimming cut 7 bases from V and 9 bases from J; bases unmatched to any gene: 16. Germline lookup yields CDR1 SGHVS and CDR2 FNYEAQ. CDR3 in amino acids: CASTSGSGTGLGEQFF. The CDR3 nucleotides read TGTGCCAGCACCTCAGGCTCCGGGACAGGGTTAGGTGAGCAGTTCTTC.

A few counts support this clone. This chain uses TRBV19 with TRBJ2-5, with a weak D call TRBD1 (5 bases). The CDR3 covers 13 residues. Germline CDR1 reads LNHDA; CDR2 reads SQIVND (reference sequence). Between the trimmed V and J ends, which lost 6 bases and 4 bases, there was a span of 12 bases. CDR3 region: CASRGHMGETQYF. The CDR3 DNA sequence: TGTGCCAGTAGAGGACACATGGGAGAGACCCAGTACTTC.

The chain recombines TRBV4-3 with TRBJ1-2; D remains unclear. Germline values: CDR1 LGHNA, CDR2 YSLEER. The CDR3 consists of 16 residues. V was pared by 0 bases and J by 2 bases, with 13 bases between. DNA of the CDR3: TGCGCCAGCAGCCAAGATCGTAGGGTTAGGAACTATGGCTACACCTTC. Amino acid sequence: CASSQDRRVRNYGYTF.